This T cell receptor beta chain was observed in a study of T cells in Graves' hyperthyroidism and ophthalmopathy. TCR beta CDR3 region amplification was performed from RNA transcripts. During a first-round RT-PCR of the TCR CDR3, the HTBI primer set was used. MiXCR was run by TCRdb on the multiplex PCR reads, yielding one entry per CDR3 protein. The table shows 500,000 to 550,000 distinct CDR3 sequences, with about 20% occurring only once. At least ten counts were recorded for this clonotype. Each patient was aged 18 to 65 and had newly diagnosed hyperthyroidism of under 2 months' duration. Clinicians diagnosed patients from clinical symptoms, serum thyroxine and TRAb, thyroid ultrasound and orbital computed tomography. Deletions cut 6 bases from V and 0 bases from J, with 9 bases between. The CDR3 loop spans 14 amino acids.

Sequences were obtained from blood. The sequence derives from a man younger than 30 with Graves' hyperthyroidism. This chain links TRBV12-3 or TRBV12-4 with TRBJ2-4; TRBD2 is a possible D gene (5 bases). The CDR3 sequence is CASRSGLAKNIQYF. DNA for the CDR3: TGTGCCAGCAGATCGGGATTAGCCAAAAACATTCAGTACTTC.